This TCR beta chain was sequenced during a study of blood T cell repertoires in COVID-19. Study-level background: Samples taken during acute and convalescent COVID-19 were collected in the United States, Italy and Spain.

Profiled with immunoSEQ multiplex PCR; TCRdb holds only in-frame clones, not every one. The table shows under 150,000 clones, with around three quarters occurring only once. CDR1 is MNHNS, CDR2 SASEGT, per germline. This CDR3 has 14 residues. V was trimmed by 7 bases and J by 4 bases, leaving 14 bases between them. The origin of this receptor is a man between 60 and 75 years old with acute or convalescent COVID-19. Sequencing was done on a sample of peripheral blood. V and J are TRBV6-1 and TRBJ1-5; tentatively, D is TRBD1 (6 bases). CDR3 bases: TGTGCCAGCACCCGGACAGCTCGGAATCAGCCCCAGCATTTT. It encodes CASTRTARNQPQHF.